This T cell receptor beta chain was profiled in a study of blood T cells in healthy people across ages. Overall study results and limits: Since the PBMCs were unsorted, naive and antigen-experienced cells could not be conclusively compared.

Caucasian, healthy and from Russia, the donors were aged between roughly 6 and 95. Primed by a sample-barcoded 5' primer and a J-beta primer mix, a second PCR proceeded for about 7 to 11 cycles. Sequencing recovered at least 3 million CDR3-containing paired-end reads from each sample. TCRdb reanalysed the 5' RACE reads using MiXCR and keeps one entry per CDR3 protein. The top ten hold around 15% of the sample, which has about 900,000 distinct CDR3 sequences, 40% to 60% seen once. Of note for this clonotype: Its antigen is undetermined.

This receptor was taken from a man under 40 in good health. The sample comprised blood.

CDR3 nucleotide sequence: TGTGCCAGCAGTTCCACACGACGGGGAGGGGGCTCCTACAATGAGCAGTTCTTC. This gives the protein CASSSTRRGGGSYNEQFF. The V and J genes are TRBV6-2 or TRBV6-3 and TRBJ2-1, with D possibly TRBD2 on 7 matching bases. V shed 4 bases and J shed 0 bases, with 19 bases lying between them. The germline gives CDR1 MNHEY, CDR2 SVGEGT. The CDR3 is 18 amino acids.